These T cell receptor beta chains were read from a single sample in a study of T cells after yellow fever vaccination. Each CDR3 protein gets one entry after TCRdb re-called the 5' RACE reads with MiXCR. The sample yields about 30,000 distinct CDR3 sequences, roughly 5.9% seen once. The sample consisted of PBMCs, either bulk or a sorted T-cell subset (CD4+, CD8+, memory, or dextramer-sorted; not recorded which), taken on the day of the yellow fever booster vaccination. Receptor source: a man aged 25-45 years who received the YFV17D yellow fever vaccine. Each CDR3 is given with its conserved first and last residue. Each record gives: J gene, V gene, CDR3 protein.

J: TRBJ2-5; V: TRBV7-2; CDR3: CASSLFSQGQYF
J: TRBJ2-3; V: TRBV29-1; CDR3: CSVAGTSGLGGYTQYF
J: TRBJ2-1; V: TRBV7-2; CDR3: CASSLAELYNEQFF
J: TRBJ2-1; V: TRBV7-7; CDR3: CASSAGLASREQFF
J: TRBJ2-7; V: TRBV29-1; CDR3: CSVEGPRGGEQYF
J: TRBJ1-4; V: TRBV20-1; CDR3: CSATPTATNEKLFF
J: TRBJ1-5; V: TRBV19; CDR3: CASSWGHDQPQHF
J: TRBJ2-7; V: TRBV6-2/TRBV6-3; CDR3: CASENGGEQYF
J: TRBJ2-7; V: TRBV4-3; CDR3: CASSQDWTEGSYEQYF
J: TRBJ1-1; V: TRBV5-1; CDR3: CASSNSATDMTEAFF
J: TRBJ1-2; V: TRBV20-1; CDR3: CSARDVRTGRRSGGYTF
J: TRBJ2-6; V: TRBV6-1; CDR3: CASSEAVFSGANVLTF
J: TRBJ1-5; V: TRBV3-1; CDR3: CASSQGDPPRAQHF
J: TRBJ2-3; V: TRBV12-3/TRBV12-4; CDR3: CASALEGQVDTQYF
J: TRBJ2-7; V: TRBV6-2/TRBV6-3; CDR3: CASSYSGTGGYEQYF
J: TRBJ2-3; V: TRBV6-1; CDR3: CASLLGTQYF
J: TRBJ2-7; V: TRBV12-3/TRBV12-4; CDR3: CASGTGPLAEQYF
J: TRBJ1-2; V: TRBV27; CDR3: CASSERGRYYGYTF
J: TRBJ2-3; V: TRBV20-1; CDR3: CSARPGLNTDTQYF
J: TRBJ2-7; V: TRBV7-2; CDR3: CASSLLLSGRPNLYF
J: TRBJ2-1; V: TRBV6-2/TRBV6-3; CDR3: CATCKLVRNEQFF
J: TRBJ1-1; V: TRBV9; CDR3: CASSVGLAQTEAFF
J: TRBJ2-1; V: TRBV7-2; CDR3: CASSFGSPRYEQFF
J: TRBJ2-4; V: TRBV19; CDR3: CASSIDGGKAIQYF
J: TRBJ1-6; V: TRBV27; CDR3: CASSGANYNSPLHF
J: TRBJ2-1; V: TRBV7-8; CDR3: CASSSTSSSYNEQFF
J: TRBJ2-7; V: TRBV6-5; CDR3: CASSSSWQAFSYEQYF
J: TRBJ1-5; V: TRBV21-1; CDR3: CASLDRPYSNQPQHF
J: TRBJ2-7; V: TRBV20-1; CDR3: CSARDERENYEQYF
J: TRBJ1-5; V: TRBV27; CDR3: CASSLSSPNRASNQPQHF
J: TRBJ1-5; V: TRBV4-1; CDR3: CASSLQGLSNQPQHF
J: TRBJ1-6; V: TRBV12-3/TRBV12-4; CDR3: CASSPHGTGSNSPLHF
J: TRBJ2-7; V: TRBV7-2; CDR3: CASSLTTAYEQYF
J: TRBJ1-1; V: TRBV28; CDR3: CASSFRDRGNTEAFF
J: TRBJ2-5; V: TRBV20-1; CDR3: CSAGDRAETQYF
J: TRBJ1-4; V: TRBV7-8; CDR3: CASSLASGSTNEKLFF
J: TRBJ1-1; V: TRBV3-1; CDR3: CASSQLQGSEAFF
J: TRBJ2-7; V: TRBV15; CDR3: CATSFRLAEAYEQYF
J: TRBJ2-2; V: TRBV7-2; CDR3: CASSLGRAGDTGELFF
J: TRBJ2-7; V: TRBV7-9; CDR3: CASSSQGLYDEQYF
J: TRBJ1-5; V: TRBV27; CDR3: CASSWTGNQPQHF
J: TRBJ1-2; V: TRBV7-9; CDR3: CASPRTGEDGYTF
J: TRBJ2-1; V: TRBV4-3; CDR3: CASSQWLAGNYNEQFF
J: TRBJ2-3; V: TRBV4-3; CDR3: CASSQDPSGRPSTDTQYF
J: TRBJ1-2; V: TRBV29-1; CDR3: CSGWGQGVYGYTF
J: TRBJ2-7; V: TRBV20-1; CDR3: CSAGQGIYEQYF
J: TRBJ2-5; V: TRBV27; CDR3: CASSLVGRNPVPGETQYF
J: TRBJ1-6; V: TRBV7-9; CDR3: CASSPAIGNSPLHF
J: TRBJ2-1; V: TRBV13; CDR3: CASSSSTRLAGVEQFF